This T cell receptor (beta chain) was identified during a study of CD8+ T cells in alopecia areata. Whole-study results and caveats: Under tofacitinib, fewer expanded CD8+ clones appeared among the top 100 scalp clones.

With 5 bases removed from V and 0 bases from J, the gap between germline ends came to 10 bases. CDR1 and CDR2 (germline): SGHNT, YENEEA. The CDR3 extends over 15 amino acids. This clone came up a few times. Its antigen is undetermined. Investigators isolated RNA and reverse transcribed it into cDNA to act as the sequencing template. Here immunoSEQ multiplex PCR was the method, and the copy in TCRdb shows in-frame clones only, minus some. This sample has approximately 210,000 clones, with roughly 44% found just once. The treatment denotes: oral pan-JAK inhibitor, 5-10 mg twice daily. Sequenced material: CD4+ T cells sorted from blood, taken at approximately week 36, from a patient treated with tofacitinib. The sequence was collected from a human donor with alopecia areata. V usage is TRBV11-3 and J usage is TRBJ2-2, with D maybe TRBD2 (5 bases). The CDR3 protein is CASSPAGTNTGELFF. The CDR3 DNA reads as TGTGCCAGCAGCCCCGCCGGGACGAACACCGGGGAGCTGTTTTTT.